The source of this T cell receptor beta chain is a study of blood T cell repertoires in COVID-19. V lost 4 bases to trimming and J lost 4 bases, with 10 bases between them. CDR3 size: 12 residues. Germline V CDR1 and CDR2: GTSNPN, SVGIG (reference sequence). Sequenced by immunoSEQ multiplex PCR; TCRdb stores in-frame clones only, minus some. The sample lists approximately 190,000 clones, around four fifths seen once, with 5.5% to 7.5% in the top ten. This clonotype originated in a woman in her thirties or forties with acute or convalescent COVID-19. Material for sequencing was peripheral blood. The chain combines TRBV30 with TRBJ1-1, with unresolved D. CDR3 bases: TGTGCCTGGAACCAGGTGACCACTGAAGCTTTCTTT. It encodes CAWNQVTTEAFF.